The next 5 T cell receptor beta chains were all read from a single sample in a study of OX40 agonist ivuxolimab in advanced cancers. Libraries were prepared by immunoSEQ multiplex PCR; TCRdb keeps only in-frame clonotypes and omits some of them. This table has around 60,000 clones, less than 95% appearing once. Material: CD4+ or CD8+ T cells sorted from blood, obtained in a trial of the OX40 agonist ivuxolimab. These receptors all come from an adult with an advanced solid tumor such as melanoma, head and neck, liver or kidney cancer.

The chain combines TRBV2 with TRBJ1-2, with 10 bases that match TRBD1. The germline V gene encodes CDR1 SNHLY and CDR2 FYNNEI. V trimming: 4 bases; J trimming: 3 bases; junction bases outside the gene matches: 8. CDR3 length: 16 amino acids. CDR3 coding DNA: TGTGCCAGCAGTGGGGGGACAGGGGAGGAGTACTATGGCTACACCTTC. Translation: CASSGGTGEEYYGYTF.

The chain recombines TRBV6-5 with TRBJ1-2; D unclear. The CDR3 consists of 14 residues. Per the germline V gene, CDR1 is MNHEY and CDR2 is SVGAGI. V lost 0 bases and J 4 bases, leaving 9 bases between the germline ends. The CDR3 sequence is CASSYSGYGYGYTF. For the CDR3, the DNA is TGTGCCAGCAGTTACTCCGGGTATGGCTATGGCTACACCTTC.

The chain recombines TRBV19 with TRBJ1-3, with D maybe TRBD1 (5 bases). In germline, CDR1 is LNHDA, CDR2 SQIVND (reference sequence). The ends were cut back, 8 bases at V and 0 bases at J, with 14 bases in the middle. The CDR3 loop spans 15 amino acids. The chain's CDR3 is CASGGTDSSGNTIYF. The CDR3 nucleotides read TGTGCCAGTGGAGGGACGGACTCCTCTGGAAACACCATATATTTT.

This rearrangement joins TRBV27 to TRBJ2-5, with D perhaps assigned TRBD1 or TRBD2 (5 bases each). The CDR3 covers 15 residues. The V and J ends lost 4 bases and 1 base respectively, with 13 bases between them. Looked up from germline, CDR1 is MNHEY and CDR2 is SMNVEV (reference sequence). The CDR3 sequence is CASSSIGTGQETQYF. The CDR3 DNA follows: TGTGCCAGCAGTTCGATAGGGACCGGCCAAGAGACCCAGTACTTC.

This chain joins TRBV4-2 and TRBJ2-1; TRBD2 aligns across 12 bases. After removal of 1 base from V and 8 bases from J, the junction contained 6 bases not matched to a gene. The length of the CDR3 is 16 residues. Germline assignment: CDR1 LGHNA and CDR2 YNFKEQ. CDR3 coding DNA: TGTGCCAGCAGCCAAGGTGAGACTAGCGGGAGAGATGAGCAGTTCTTC. It codes for CASSQGETSGRDEQFF.